A single sample gave rise to the 21 T cell receptor beta chains below, sequenced in a study of T-cell memory formation after mild COVID-19. TCRdb analysed the 5' RACE reads with MiXCR anew, one entry per CDR3 protein. The sample has about 470,000 distinct CDR3 sequences; about 20% are singletons. Sample: PBMCs or a T cell subset sorted from them (not recorded which). These receptors originate from an adult woman who had mild COVID-19 (a few samples of this study predate the infection). Cell type and time point are not known.

The rearrangement joins TRBV6-6 to TRBJ1-6; 7 bases line up with TRBD1. With V trimmed by 9 bases and J by 7 bases, 12 bases remained unmatched. The CDR3 is 15 amino acids. CDR1 MNHNY and CDR2 SVGAGI come from the germline V gene (reference sequence). The CDR3 spells CASSQGVTRNSPLHF. Written as DNA, the CDR3 is TGTGCCAGTTCCCAGGGGGTTACCAGGAATTCACCCCTCCACTTT.

The CDR3 DNA sequence: TGTGCCAGCAGTTTAGCGTCGATGGACAGAAGACTCTCCTACAATGAGCAGTTCTTC. This translates into CASSLASMDRRLSYNEQFF. The chain is built from TRBV12-3 or TRBV12-4 and TRBJ2-1; TRBD1 might be the D (6 bases). The V gene lost 0 bases and the J gene lost 0 bases, with 18 bases spanning the gap. The CDR3 spans 19 residues.

The chain links TRBV20-1 to TRBJ1-1; D ambiguous. The CDR3 spans 13 residues. Germline V gene sequence: CDR1 DFQATT, CDR2 SNEGSKA (reference sequence). V lost 3 bases to trimming and J lost 2 bases, with 10 bases between them. CDR3 sequence reads: CSASRTVNTEAFF. The CDR3 nucleotides read TGCAGTGCTAGCCGGACCGTTAACACTGAAGCTTTCTTT.

The chain couples TRBV10-3 to TRBJ2-7; D may be TRBD1 or TRBD2 (5 bases each). CDR1 and CDR2 from the germline V gene are ENHRY and SYGVKD. The V and J ends lost 6 bases and 5 bases respectively, with 17 bases between them. CDR3 length: 14 amino acids. The CDR3 sequence: CAISPGDPSHEQYF. DNA for the CDR3: TGTGCCATCAGCCCCGGGGACCCATCTCACGAGCAGTACTTC.

This clonotype has only a few counts. This rearrangement joins TRBV6-6 to TRBJ2-5; 9 nucleotides align to TRBD2. V lost 9 bases and J lost 1; bases outside the gene matches: 6. The CDR3 is 14 amino acids. CDR1 and CDR2 from the germline V gene are MNHNY and SVGAGI (reference sequence). CDR3 coding DNA: TGTGCCAGGGGGGCTAGCGGGGTCCAAGAGACCCAGTACTTC. It yields the protein CARGASGVQETQYF.

This clonotype was counted only a few times. The genes are TRBV4-1 and TRBJ1-2; no firm D call. CDR1 is MGHRA, CDR2 YSYEKL, per germline. With 0 bases removed from V and 4 bases from J, the gap between germline ends came to 6 bases. The CDR3 spans 13 residues. This CDR3 reads CASSQDDGYGYTF. As DNA, the CDR3 is TGCGCCAGCAGCCAAGACGACGGCTATGGCTACACCTTC.

The genes are TRBV10-3 and TRBJ1-1, with D maybe TRBD1 (6 bases). Trimming took 0 bases from V and 1 from J, leaving 12 bases between them. Germline V gene lookup returns CDR1 ENHRY and CDR2 SYGVKD. The CDR3 is 16 amino acids. The DNA of the CDR3 is TGTGCCATCAGTGAGTCGGGGGGCCACGGGAACACTGAAGCTTTCTTT. Protein product: CAISESGGHGNTEAFF.

This chain links TRBV20-1 with TRBJ2-1; TRBD2 matches at 10 bases. V gave up 3 bases and J gave up 0 bases; unmatched junction bases: 8. CDR3 length: 17 residues. Per the germline V gene, CDR1 is DFQATT and CDR2 is SNEGSKA (reference sequence). In DNA form, the CDR3 reads TGCAGTGCTAGTGGGACTAGCGTTCCTAGCTCCTACAATGAGCAGTTCTTC. Protein product: CSASGTSVPSSYNEQFF.

In its sample, this clonotype was seen a few times. The chain joins TRBV30 to TRBJ1-3; weak D call: TRBD1 (5 bases). Trimming removed 1 base at V and 4 bases at J, with 20 bases between. The germline gives CDR1 GTSNPN, CDR2 SVGIG (reference sequence). The CDR3 extends over 17 amino acids. The CDR3 sequence: CAWSALHRDFGGNTIYF. The CDR3 DNA reads TGTGCCTGGAGTGCGTTACACCGGGACTTTGGAGGAAACACCATATATTTT.

The chain recombines TRBV24-1 with TRBJ2-7; 12 nucleotides align to TRBD1. In germline, CDR1 is KGHDR, CDR2 SFDVKD. The CDR3 extends over 15 amino acids. With V trimmed by 4 bases and J by 2 bases, 2 bases remained unmatched. The CDR3 loop reads CATSEGQGATYEQYF. CDR3 in DNA: TGTGCCACCAGTGAGGGACAGGGGGCCACCTACGAGCAGTACTTC.

This clonotype was counted between two and nine times. The gene calls are TRBV6-5 and TRBJ2-7; 10 bases fit TRBD1. The V and J ends lost 6 bases and 6 bases, in that order; junction bases with no gene match: 5. CDR1 and CDR2 (germline): MNHEY, SVGAGI. The CDR3 runs 13 residues. The CDR3 coding sequence is TGTGCCAGCAGGGGACAGGGGATCGCCGAGCAGTACTTC. It yields the protein CASRGQGIAEQYF.

The DNA of the CDR3 is TGTGCCAGCAGCCGCCTAAGTGGGGGCCGCACTGAAGCTTTCTTT. Translating gives CASSRLSGGRTEAFF. The chain recombines TRBV7-6 with TRBJ1-1, with TRBD1 as a possible D gene (6 bases). The CDR3 runs to 15 residues. Between the trimmed V and J ends, which lost 5 bases and 4 bases, there was a span of 17 bases. Germline V gives CDR1 SGHVS, CDR2 FNYEAQ.

This clonotype was seen just once. The V gene is TRBV20-1, the J gene TRBJ1-2; no definite D call. The ends were cut back, 0 bases at V and 4 bases at J, with 12 bases in the middle. Germline V gene data show CDR1 as DFQATT and CDR2 as SNEGSKA (reference sequence). The CDR3 contains 14 residues. As DNA, the CDR3 is TGCAGTGCTAGAGATCCGGACCGAATCTATGGCTACACCTTC. Its translation is CSARDPDRIYGYTF.

The chain has TRBV18 and TRBJ1-1; D call uncertain. Trimming took 5 bases from V and 8 from J, leaving 12 bases between them. There are 12 residues in the CDR3. The V gene's germline CDR1 is KGHSH and CDR2 LQKENI. This CDR3 reads CASSTRAVEAFF. The CDR3 DNA reads TGTGCCAGCTCAACACGGGCGGTCGAAGCTTTCTTT.

The V call is TRBV4-3, the J call TRBJ2-5; TRBD2 agrees at 9 bases. The germline V gene has CDR1 LGHNA and CDR2 YSLEER. The CDR3 is 16 amino acids. The J segment lost 5 bases and the V segment lost 5 bases, leaving 12 bases of the junction unmatched. CDR3 protein: CASSADIAGVGETQYF. DNA of the CDR3: TGCGCCAGCAGCGCAGATATAGCGGGAGTTGGGGAGACCCAGTACTTC.

This clonotype was seen only once. V gene TRBV4-2 combines with J gene TRBJ2-1, with TRBD2 matching 11 bases. J was trimmed by 4 bases and V by 1 base; bases with no gene match: 6. The germline V gene has CDR1 LGHNA and CDR2 YNFKEQ. The CDR3 has 17 residues. The CDR3 DNA is TGTGCCAGCAGCCAAGGTACCGGGACTAGCGGTTACAATGAGCAGTTCTTC. This encodes CASSQGTGTSGYNEQFF.

This chain uses TRBV20-1 with TRBJ2-1; TRBD2 matches 8 bases. Germline values: CDR1 DFQATT, CDR2 SNEGSKA (reference sequence). V was clipped by 6 bases and J by 7 bases; unmatched bases: 11. This CDR3 is 14 amino acids long. The chain's CDR3 is CSAPGLGSKNEQFF. Here the CDR3 DNA reads TGCAGTGCACCGGGACTAGGGAGTAAAAATGAGCAGTTCTTC.

CDR3 in amino acids: CASSSRRGDTQYF. CDR3 bases: TGTGCCAGCAGTTCTAGGAGGGGAGATACGCAGTATTTT. This chain uses TRBV12-3 or TRBV12-4 with TRBJ2-3, with a tentative D call TRBD2 (6 bases). With 4 bases removed from V and 5 bases from J, the gap between germline ends came to 10 bases. The CDR3 runs 13 residues.

The chain uses TRBV5-1 and TRBJ2-2; a possible D gene is TRBD1 (6 bases). The CDR3 is made up of 15 amino acids. Trimming removed 4 bases from V and 0 bases from J, with 10 bases in between. Germline CDR1 and CDR2: SGHRS and YFSETQ. The CDR3 nucleotides are TGCGCCAGCAGCCAAGGACAGCCGAACACCGGGGAGCTGTTTTTT. The encoded protein is CASSQGQPNTGELFF.

The chain employs TRBV7-8 and TRBJ2-1; 10 bases line up with TRBD2. This CDR3 spans 16 amino acids. V trimming: 4 bases; J trimming: 1 base; junction bases outside the gene matches: 4. CDR1 SGHVS and CDR2 FQNEAQ come from the germline V gene. CDR3 region: CASSSQTSGSYNEQFF. CDR3 in DNA: TGTGCCAGCAGCTCGCAGACTAGCGGGTCCTACAATGAGCAGTTCTTC.

V is TRBV4-2 and J is TRBJ2-7; 7 nucleotides agree with TRBD2. The CDR3 is 14 residues long. Germline-derived CDR1 and CDR2 are LGHNA and YNFKEQ. V was pared by 1 base and J by 3 bases, with 3 bases of the junction left unmatched. The CDR3 protein is CASSQGTRFYEQYF. The DNA for the CDR3 is TGTGCCAGCAGCCAAGGGACTAGATTCTACGAGCAGTACTTC.